The 15 T cell receptor beta chains below were found in one sample sequenced in a study of shared clonotypes between healthy human individuals (dated by TCRdb to about 2020). Preparation of the library involved the immunoSEQ multiplex PCR assay. Here the immuneACCESS table is served through TCRdb, limited to in-frame sequences with V and J called. Missing clones are a known gap in these copies; in checked studies unresolved V genes cover under half, and the rest lacks a known reason. In all, the sample holds a few hundred thousand clones, and around 76% of those were seen once. The top ten hold around 12% of the sample. The sequencing sample was made of PBMCs. The receptors were sampled from a woman between 35 and 50 years old in good health. Some clones in this sample may be carry-over from other donors' samples.

The chain recombines TRBV7-7 with TRBJ2-5, with 8 bases aligning to TRBD1. The CDR3 has 19 residues. Germline CDR1 and CDR2: SSHAT and FNYEAQ (reference sequence). J gave up 2 bases and V 1 base, and 15 bases lay outside the gene matches. CDR3 amino acids: CASSLGSAGGAEWQETQYF. CDR3 DNA sequence: TGTGCCAGCAGCTTAGGTAGCGCAGGGGGCGCAGAGTGGCAAGAGACCCAGTACTTC.

This chain joins TRBV28 and TRBJ1-2; D ambiguous. The CDR3 contains 13 residues. V was pared by 6 bases and J by 2 bases, with 10 bases between. CDR1 is MDHEN and CDR2 is SYDVKM in the germline V gene. The CDR3 protein is CASSSRQNYGYTF. DNA for the CDR3: TGTGCCAGCAGCTCCCGACAAAACTATGGCTACACCTTC.

This rearrangement joins TRBV6-1 to TRBJ2-7; 10 bases fit TRBD2. CDR1 and CDR2 from the germline V gene are MNHNS and SASEGT. The CDR3 has 15 amino acids. With V trimmed by 3 bases and J by 4 bases, 6 bases remained unmatched. The CDR3 nucleotides read TGTGCCAGCAGTGATGGACTAGCGGAGGGTTACGAGCAGTACTTC. As protein: CASSDGLAEGYEQYF.

This clone was seen more than once but under ten times. The chain uses TRBV19 and TRBJ1-2, with a tentative D call TRBD1 (6 bases). CDR3 size: 12 residues. Germline-derived CDR1 and CDR2 are LNHDA and SQIVND (reference sequence). V lost 4 bases and J 8 bases, leaving 11 bases between the germline ends. The CDR3 protein is CASSTRQAGYTF. The CDR3 DNA reads as TGTGCCAGTAGTACCCGACAGGCCGGCTACACCTTC.

Details on this clone: Different DNA sequences within this sample yield the same CDR3. The chain couples TRBV11-3 to TRBJ2-7; D is uncertain. The CDR3 spans 12 residues. The V gene's germline CDR1 is SGHNT and CDR2 YENEEA. The V end lost 4 bases, the J end lost 3 bases, and 7 bases lay between the germline ends. CDR3 amino acids: CASSSDGYEQYF. The DNA of the CDR3 is TGTGCCAGCAGCTCTGATGGCTACGAGCAGTACTTC.

This clone appeared a few times. The chain employs TRBV29-1 and TRBJ2-1, with D possibly matching TRBD2 (5 bases). The germline CDR1 and CDR2 sequences are SQVTM and ANQGSEA. With 7 bases removed from V and 7 bases from J, the gap between germline ends came to 17 bases. This CDR3 has 13 amino acids. The DNA of the CDR3 is TGCAGCGCCGACAAGGCTAGGAGGAATGAGCAGTTCTTC. Its protein is CSADKARRNEQFF.

In its sample, this clone was seen once. The V gene is TRBV11-3, the J gene TRBJ2-1; possibly TRBD1 for D (6 bases). Deletions cut 8 bases from V and 0 bases from J, with 11 bases between. This CDR3 contains 14 residues. From germline, CDR1 is SGHNT and CDR2 YENEEA. The CDR3 DNA reads TGTGCCAGCTCAGGGGTCGGCTCCTACAATGAGCAGTTCTTC. This translates into CASSGVGSYNEQFF. The entire variable domain, with the rest obtained from reference TRBV11-3 and TRBJ2-1, is as follows: EAGVVQSPRYKIIEKKQPVAFWCNPISGHNTLYWYLQNLGQGPELLIRYENEEAVDDSQLPKDRFSAERLKGVDSTLKIQPAELGDSAVYLCASSGVGSYNEQFFGPGTRLTVL.

This rearrangement joins TRBV7-9 to TRBJ2-3, with TRBD2 matching over 8 bases. Germline lookup yields CDR1 SEHNR and CDR2 FQNEAQ (reference sequence). The CDR3 is 15 residues long. Trimming cost V 5 bases and J 1 base; bases outside gene matches: 5. The CDR3 here is CASSTSGSRTDTQYF. The CDR3 nucleotides read TGTGCCAGCAGCACCAGCGGGAGCCGCACAGATACGCAGTATTTT.

This sequence joins TRBV16 and TRBJ2-7; 7 bases fit TRBD1. V was clipped by 3 bases and J by 0 bases; unmatched bases: 5. Germline V gene data show CDR1 as KGHSY and CDR2 as FQNENV. The CDR3 has 15 residues. CDR3 bases: TGTGCCAGCAGCCATGGGACAGCGAGCTCCTACGAGCAGTACTTC. Encoded protein: CASSHGTASSYEQYF.

The chain links TRBV7-8 to TRBJ1-2; D remains ambiguous. V shed 1 base and J shed 4 bases, with 16 bases lying between them. CDR1 is SGHVS, CDR2 FQNEAQ, per germline. The CDR3 has 16 residues. The CDR3 spells CASSLGVPAGFYGYTF. As DNA, the CDR3 is TGTGCCAGCAGCTTAGGAGTACCGGCTGGCTTCTATGGCTACACCTTC.

The chain joins TRBV6-1 to TRBJ1-1; D is unclear. The CDR3 length is 12 residues. Germline-derived CDR1 and CDR2 are MNHNS and SASEGT. Trimming stripped 2 bases from V and 6 bases from J, with 7 bases between. The CDR3 bases are TGTGCCAGCAGTGAAACGGTGGCTGAAGCTTTCTTT. Protein sequence: CASSETVAEAFF.

This sequence joins TRBV5-6 and TRBJ2-1; 10 bases line up with TRBD2. The CDR3 consists of 16 residues. Germline V gives CDR1 SGHDT, CDR2 YYEEEE. Trimming cost V 5 bases and J 4 bases; bases outside gene matches: 9. CDR3 loop: CASSPGLAGVYNEQFF. CDR3 nucleotides: TGTGCCAGCAGTCCAGGCCTAGCGGGAGTTTACAATGAGCAGTTCTTC.

The rearrangement uses TRBV7-9 and TRBJ2-5; 7 bases match TRBD2. Germline V gene lookup returns CDR1 SEHNR and CDR2 FQNEAQ (reference sequence). This CDR3 is built from 13 residues. The trim removed 7 bases at V and 7 bases at J, leaving 9 bases unmatched. The chain's CDR3 is CASTHLGEGTQYF. The CDR3, as DNA: TGTGCCAGCACCCACTTGGGGGAGGGGACCCAGTACTTC.

This chain links TRBV4-3 with TRBJ1-1; D is uncertain. CDR1 is LGHNA and CDR2 is YSLEER in the germline V gene. The CDR3 is 12 residues long. V lost 1 base, J lost 11 bases, and 11 bases lay in between. Here the CDR3 reads CASSQGRSGAFF. CDR3 in DNA: TGCGCCAGCAGCCAAGGAAGGTCCGGGGCTTTCTTT.

This clone appeared a single time. The chain couples TRBV6-1 to TRBJ1-5, with D perhaps matching TRBD1 (6 bases). The length of the CDR3 is 14 residues. The germline V gene has CDR1 MNHNS and CDR2 SASEGT. V was clipped by 4 bases and J by 5 bases, with 12 bases between them. The CDR3 here is CASSVGHIDQPQHF. The CDR3 region has the DNA TGTGCCAGCAGTGTGGGACACATCGATCAGCCCCAGCATTTT.